The 25 T cell receptor beta chains reported below all come from one sample, sequenced in a study of shared clonotypes between healthy human individuals. The table came from immunoSEQ multiplex PCR; TCRdb's copy has only in-frame clones and leaves some out. In the table there are over a million clones, approximately 97% of which are singletons. Input material: naive CD4+ T cells sorted from blood. Subset denoted: CD45RA+ positively selected. The receptor source for this set is a man aged 30 to 45 in good health.

The rearrangement uses TRBV30 and TRBJ2-5, with D hard to call. The CDR3 sequence is 13 residues long. V was pared by 1 base and J by 5 bases, with 11 bases between. CDR1 GTSNPN and CDR2 SVGIG come from the germline V gene (reference sequence). This chain's CDR3 is CAWSGVPRETQYF. In DNA form, the CDR3 reads TGTGCCTGGAGTGGGGTCCCACGGGAGACCCAGTACTTC.

The J gene is TRBJ2-7, the V gene TRBV4-1, with 9 bases aligning to TRBD2. The CDR3 is 15 amino acids. J gave up 4 bases and V 1 base, and 5 bases lay outside the gene matches. Germline CDR1 is MGHRA and CDR2 is YSYEKL. CDR3 region: CASSQVRREGYEQYF. CDR3 sequence (DNA): TGCGCCAGCAGCCAAGTAAGGCGGGAGGGGTACGAGCAGTACTTC.

This clone was recorded once. The rearrangement joins TRBV19 to TRBJ2-7; no clear D gene. The V and J ends lost 6 bases and 2 bases respectively, with 2 bases between them. This CDR3 region has 10 residues. Per the germline V gene, CDR1 is LNHDA and CDR2 is SQIVND (reference sequence). CDR3 amino acids: CASRTYEQYF. CDR3 nucleotides: TGTGCCAGTAGGACCTACGAGCAGTACTTC. The variable domain in full, completed from reference TRBV19 and TRBJ2-7, reads DGGITQSPKYLFRKEGQNVTLSCEQNLNHDAMYWYRQDPGQGLRLIYYSQIVNDFQKGDIAEGYSVSREKKESFPLTVTSAQKNPTAFYLCASRTYEQYFGPGTRLTVT.

This clone was picked up a small number of times. The chain employs TRBV20-1 and TRBJ1-2; possibly TRBD1 for D (5 bases). The CDR3 length is 11 residues. The V and J ends lost 3 bases and 7 bases respectively, with 9 bases between them. From germline, CDR1 is DFQATT and CDR2 SNEGSKA (reference sequence). In DNA, the CDR3 is TGCAGTGCTAGCAGGGCGGGTGGCTACACCTTC. Encoded protein: CSASRAGGYTF.

The chain carries TRBV11-3 and TRBJ1-2; D is unclear. The CDR3 is 15 residues long. CDR1 is SGHNT, CDR2 YENEEA, per germline. Deletions cut 0 bases from V and 0 bases from J, with 8 bases between. For the CDR3, the DNA is TGTGCCAGCAGCTTAGAGTCTGAAACTAACTATGGCTACACCTTC. This sequence encodes CASSLESETNYGYTF.

V usage is TRBV7-2 and J usage is TRBJ2-4, with D uncertain. The CDR3 is made up of 14 amino acids. Germline values: CDR1 SGHTA, CDR2 FQGNSA. Trimming left V 1 base short and J 8 bases short, with 12 bases between. This chain's CDR3 is CASSLGSVRYIQYF. CDR3 DNA sequence: TGTGCCAGCAGCTTAGGATCTGTAAGGTACATTCAGTACTTC. The full variable domain, in which reference TRBV7-2 and TRBJ2-4 provide the parts outside the CDR3, is GAGVSQSPSNKVTEKGKDVELRCDPISGHTALYWYRQSLGQGLEFLIYFQGNSAPDKSGLPSDRFSAERTGGSVSTLTIQRTQQEDSAVYLCASSLGSVRYIQYFGAGTRLSVL.

The rearrangement joins TRBV15 to TRBJ2-7; the D gene could be TRBD1 or TRBD2 (5 bases each). Germline lookup yields CDR1 LNHNV and CDR2 YYDKDF (reference sequence). V shed 0 bases and J shed 0 bases, with 15 bases lying between them. The CDR3 loop spans 17 amino acids. CDR3 coding DNA: TGTGCCACCAGCAGAGAGATTACCCGGGACCGCTCCTACGAGCAGTACTTC. As protein: CATSREITRDRSYEQYF. The complete variable domain, with remaining parts taken from reference TRBV15 and TRBJ2-7, reads DAMVIQNPRYQVTQFGKPVTLSCSQTLNHNVMYWYQQKSSQAPKLLFHYYDKDFNNEADTPDNFQSRRPNTSFCFLDIRSPGLGDTAMYLCATSREITRDRSYEQYFGPGTRLTVT.

CDR3 region: CASSPFLATNEKLFF. The CDR3 bases are TGTGCCAGCAGTCCCTTCCTGGCGACTAATGAAAAACTGTTTTTT. The chain employs TRBV27 and TRBJ1-4; no definite D call. The CDR3 runs to 15 residues. CDR1 is MNHEY, CDR2 SMNVEV, per germline (reference sequence). V was trimmed by 5 bases and J by 2 bases, leaving 12 bases between them. Drawing the rest from reference TRBV27 and TRBJ1-4, the complete variable domain is EAQVTQNPRYLITVTGKKLTVTCSQNMNHEYMSWYRQDPGLGLRQIYYSMNVEVTDKGDVPEGYKVSRKEKRNFPLILESPSPNQTSLYFCASSPFLATNEKLFFGSGTQLSVL.

The chain uses TRBV2 and TRBJ2-2; the D gene is possibly TRBD1 (6 bases). The germline gives CDR1 SNHLY, CDR2 FYNNEI. There are 13 residues in the CDR3. V was trimmed by 5 bases and J by 6 bases, leaving 10 bases between them. The DNA for the CDR3 is TGTGCCAGCAGTTTGACAGGCGCCGGGGAGCTGTTTTTT. Translation gives CASSLTGAGELFF.

This clone was seen more than once but under ten times. The chain links TRBV5-8 to TRBJ1-5, with D possibly matching TRBD1 (6 bases). This CDR3 contains 16 residues. Germline assignment: CDR1 SGHTS and CDR2 YDEGEE. V was pared by 4 bases and J by 7 bases, with 21 bases between. CDR3 amino acids: CASSSGQTGPRQPQHF. DNA of the CDR3: TGTGCCAGCAGCAGCGGACAGACGGGGCCTCGGCAGCCCCAGCATTTT.

The rearrangement links TRBV5-3 to TRBJ1-5; D is possibly TRBD1 (5 bases). TRBV5-3 is noted as an ORF with a role that remains uncertain. This CDR3 is 15 amino acids long. The CDR3 reads CGRDYALSFNQPQHF. The CDR3 DNA is TGTGGTAGGGACTATGCTCTAAGTTTCAATCAGCCCCAGCATTTT.

The chain joins TRBV27 to TRBJ2-1; TRBD2 agrees at 10 bases. V lost 3 bases, J lost 5 bases, and 10 bases stayed unmatched. The germline V gene encodes CDR1 MNHEY and CDR2 SMNVEV (reference sequence). This CDR3 contains 17 residues. The CDR3 spells CASSFIRGLAGDNEQFF. The CDR3 region has the DNA TGTGCCAGCAGTTTTATCCGGGGGCTAGCGGGAGACAATGAGCAGTTCTTC.

The chain recombines TRBV19 with TRBJ1-5, with a possible D match to TRBD1 (5 bases). This CDR3 is built from 13 residues. With 7 bases removed from V and 3 bases from J, the gap between germline ends came to 10 bases. Germline CDR1 and CDR2: LNHDA and SQIVND (reference sequence). The CDR3 spells CASTLQANQPQHF. CDR3 DNA sequence: TGTGCCAGTACGTTACAGGCCAATCAGCCCCAGCATTTT.

This clone was observed a single time. This CDR3 reads CASSPYSGTSYEQYF. The CDR3 nucleotides are TGTGCCAGCAGTCCCTACTCCGGGACCTCCTACGAGCAGTACTTC. V gene TRBV6-5 combines with J gene TRBJ2-7; D possibly matches TRBD1 or TRBD2 (5 bases each). Germline assignment: CDR1 MNHEY and CDR2 SVGAGI. V was clipped by 5 bases and J by 0 bases, with 14 bases between them. The CDR3 consists of 15 residues.

The chain is built from TRBV6-4 and TRBJ1-2; D uncertain. Germline V lookup: CDR1 MRHNA, CDR2 SNTAGT. Trimming took off 3 bases at V and 8 bases at J, with 13 bases between the two ends. The CDR3 is 13 residues long. This chain's CDR3 is CASSERPALGYTF. CDR3 in DNA: TGTGCCAGCAGTGAAAGGCCTGCCCTAGGCTACACCTTC.

V and J are TRBV5-1 and TRBJ2-4; a weak D match, TRBD1 (6 bases). Germline CDR1 reads SGHRS; CDR2 reads YFSETQ. V gave up 1 base and J gave up 0 bases, with 14 bases separating them. The CDR3 runs 17 residues. DNA for the CDR3: TGCGCCAGCAGCTTGAGACAGGACCCGCTAGCCAAAAACATTCAGTACTTC. Translating gives CASSLRQDPLAKNIQYF.

V and J are TRBV19 and TRBJ1-5, with D possibly TRBD1 on 6 matching bases. CDR1 is LNHDA and CDR2 is SQIVND in the germline V gene (reference sequence). V lost 9 bases, J lost 1 base, and 16 bases lay in between. The CDR3 sequence is 15 residues long. The CDR3 nucleotides read TGTGCCAGCACCCGCAGGGGCATGAGCAATCAGCCCCAGCATTTT. Residues: CASTRRGMSNQPQHF.

J is TRBJ1-2 and V is TRBV10-1, with unresolved D. The CDR3 is 18 amino acids. Germline values: CDR1 WNHNN, CDR2 SYGVQD (reference sequence). V was cut by 0 bases and J by 6 bases, with 23 bases left in between. The CDR3 protein is CASSESDSRLGNKDGYTF. The CDR3 DNA is TGCGCCAGCAGTGAGTCGGATTCTCGGCTGGGGAACAAAGATGGCTACACCTTC.

V is TRBV15 and J is TRBJ2-2, with D possibly TRBD2 on 6 matching bases. The CDR3 covers 16 residues. Trimming removed 5 bases at V and 1 base at J, with 14 bases between. Germline V gene lookup returns CDR1 LNHNV and CDR2 YYDKDF (reference sequence). The CDR3 sequence is CATSGPTSRNTGELFF. The CDR3 DNA sequence: TGTGCCACCAGCGGACCGACTAGTAGGAACACCGGGGAGCTGTTTTTT. The entire variable domain, with the rest obtained from reference TRBV15 and TRBJ2-2, is as follows: DAMVIQNPRYQVTQFGKPVTLSCSQTLNHNVMYWYQQKSSQAPKLLFHYYDKDFNNEADTPDNFQSRRPNTSFCFLDIRSPGLGDTAMYLCATSGPTSRNTGELFFGEGSRLTVL.

The chain employs TRBV6-1 and TRBJ1-5, with TRBD1 matching 7 bases. Per germline, CDR1 MNHNS and CDR2 SASEGT. V shed 7 bases and J 7 bases; nucleotides not matched to a gene: 7. The CDR3 length is 13 residues. This CDR3 reads CASTLGQQQPQHF. CDR3 nucleotide sequence: TGTGCCAGCACCCTGGGACAGCAACAGCCCCAGCATTTT.

Turning to this clone: At one boundary the junction diverges from the germline segment, which might be a read error. This chain links TRBV7-7 with TRBJ2-1, with a possible D match to TRBD2 (6 bases). Germline V gene lookup returns CDR1 SSHAT and CDR2 FNYEAQ (reference sequence). CDR3 size: 14 residues. DNA for the CDR3: TGTGCTAGCAGCTACGGGGGCTCCTACAATGAGCAGTTCTTC. This translates into CASSYGGSYNEQFF.

DNA for the CDR3: TGTGCCACTTTCCCTCAAGGGAGGGGGTATGAGCAGTTCTTC. As protein: CATFPQGRGYEQFF. The rearrangement joins TRBV27 to TRBJ2-1, with TRBD2 as a possible D gene (7 bases). Trimming cost V 10 bases and J 8 bases, with 21 bases left between them. Germline V gene data show CDR1 as MNHEY and CDR2 as SMNVEV (reference sequence). The CDR3 is 14 amino acids.

V gene TRBV6-5 combines with J gene TRBJ1-1; D ambiguous. The germline V and J ends were trimmed by 3 bases and 4 bases, with 9 bases remaining between them. The CDR3 is 13 amino acids. The germline CDR1 and CDR2 sequences are MNHEY and SVGAGI. This CDR3 is CASSYLSSTEAFF. CDR3 coding DNA: TGTGCCAGCAGTTATTTATCTTCCACTGAAGCTTTCTTT.

This chain links TRBV5-1 with TRBJ2-1, with no clear D. The CDR3 is 16 amino acids. Trimming shortened V by 0 bases and J by 0 bases, and 10 bases separated the two germline ends. Germline V gives CDR1 SGHRS, CDR2 YFSETQ. CDR3 in amino acids: CASSLAPQSSYNEQFF. The DNA of the CDR3 is TGCGCCAGCAGCTTGGCGCCCCAGAGCTCCTACAATGAGCAGTTCTTC.

The J gene is TRBJ1-1, the V gene TRBV2; 8 bases are a match to TRBD1. CDR1 and CDR2 from the germline V gene are SNHLY and FYNNEI. With V trimmed by 1 base and J by 1 base, 5 bases remained unmatched. The length of the CDR3 is 16 residues. The CDR3 nucleotides are TGTGCCAGCAGTGAAGTCCGGGGACAGGCGAACACTGAAGCTTTCTTT. Protein product: CASSEVRGQANTEAFF. The full variable domain, completed using reference TRBV2 and TRBJ1-1, is EPEVTQTPSHQVTQMGQEVILRCVPISNHLYFYWYRQILGQKVEFLVSFYNNEISEKSEIFDDQFSVERPDGSNFTLKIRSTKLEDSAMYFCASSEVRGQANTEAFFGQGTRLTVV.